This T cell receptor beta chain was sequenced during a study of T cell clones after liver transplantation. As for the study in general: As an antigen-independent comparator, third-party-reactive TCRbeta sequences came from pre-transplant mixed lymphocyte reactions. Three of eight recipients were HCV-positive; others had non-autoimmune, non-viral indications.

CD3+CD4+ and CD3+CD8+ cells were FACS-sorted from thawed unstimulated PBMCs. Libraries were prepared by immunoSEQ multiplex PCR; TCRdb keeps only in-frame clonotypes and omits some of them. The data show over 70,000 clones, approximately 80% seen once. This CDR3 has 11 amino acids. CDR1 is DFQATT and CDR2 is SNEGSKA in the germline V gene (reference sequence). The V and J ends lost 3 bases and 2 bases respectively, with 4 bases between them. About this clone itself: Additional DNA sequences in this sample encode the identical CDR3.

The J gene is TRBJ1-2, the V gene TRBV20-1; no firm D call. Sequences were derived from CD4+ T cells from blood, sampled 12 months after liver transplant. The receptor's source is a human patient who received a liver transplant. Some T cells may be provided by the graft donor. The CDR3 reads CSARDNYGYTF. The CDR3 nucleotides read TGCAGTGCTAGGGACAACTATGGCTACACCTTC.